Listed below are T cell receptor beta chains from one sample, sequenced in a study of PD-1 blockade in classical Hodgkin lymphoma. Measured with immunoSEQ multiplex PCR; TCRdb has only the in-frame clones, and not every one. The table records 14,000 or so clones, over 65% of them present only once. Specimen: peripheral blood mononuclear cells (PBMCs), collected at baseline. All receptors come from a human donor with classical Hodgkin lymphoma. CDR3s include the opening cysteine and the closing phenylalanine or tryptophan. D genes are given only for firm matches. The listing skips clone size in some rows; elsewhere it reads once, few, many or a size class.

>TRBV7-7|-|TRBD1|TRBJ2-2
TGTGCCAGCAGCTTAGCGCTCATGGACAGGGGGGAGCTGTTTTTT
CASSLALMDRGELFF
>TRBV4-1|few|-|TRBJ2-7
TGCGCCAGCAGCCAAGATCCTCTGGGCAGTATTATCGTTTCCTACGAGCAGTACTTC
CASSQDPLGSIIVSYEQYF
>TRBV7-9|-|-|TRBJ1-6
TGTGCCAGCAGCCCGGACGTAGTTACTTCACCCCTCCACTTT
CASSPDVVTSPLHF
>TRBV7-8|-|TRBD1|TRBJ2-3
TGTGCCAGCAGCCCATGGGACAGGGCGGGTGCAGATACGCAGTATTTT
CASSPWDRAGADTQYF
>TRBV2|once|-|TRBJ2-7
TGTGCCAGCAGTGGGGCAGACGAGCAGTACTTC
CASSGADEQYF
>TRBV2|-|TRBD2|TRBJ2-3
TGTGCCAGCAGGAGGAGAGCGGGGGGATCCACAGATACGCAGTATTTT
CASRRRAGGSTDTQYF
>TRBV7-8|few|-|TRBJ1-5
TGTGCCAGCAGCTTAGAGCGGGGTAGCAATCAGCCCCAGCATTTT
CASSLERGSNQPQHF
>TRBV20-1|-|-|TRBJ1-2
TGCAGTGGAGCCTCCTCCTATGGCTACACCTTC
CSGASSYGYTF
>TRBV19|-|TRBD2|TRBJ2-1
TGTGCCAGTAGTATGCCTAGCGGGGGCCCCTACAATGAGCAGTTCTTC
CASSMPSGGPYNEQFF
>TRBV2|-|-|TRBJ2-7
TGTGCCAGCAGATTCCAGGGACCCTACGAGCAGTACTTC
CASRFQGPYEQYF
>TRBV18|-|-|TRBJ1-5
TGTGCCAGCTCACCGCGAAGCAATCAGCCCCAGCATTTT
CASSPRSNQPQHF
>TRBV27|once|-|TRBJ2-2
TGTGTCACAAAAATTCAAGGCGCCGGGGAGCTGTTTTTT
CVTKIQGAGELFF
>TRBV4-2|-|-|TRBJ1-2
TGTGCCAGCAGCCAAGACTTAAACTATGGCTACACCTTC
CASSQDLNYGYTF
>TRBV4-1|-|-|TRBJ1-2
TGCGCCACTGGGCAGGGGTATGGCTACACCTTC
CATGQGYGYTF
>TRBV28|-|TRBD1|TRBJ2-2
TGTGCCAGCTTTCGGGACAGTCACACCTGGGGGACCGGGGAGCTGTTTTTT
CASFRDSHTWGTGELFF
>TRBV5-5|-|-|TRBJ1-4
TGTGCCAGCAGCTTTAGCTCCGGGAAGAATGAAAAACTGTTTTTT
CASSFSSGKNEKLFF
>TRBV7-3|-|TRBD1|TRBJ1-2
TGTGCCAGCAGCTCGGGACAGGGGAGCTACACCTTC
CASSSGQGSYTF
>TRBV7-7|-|TRBD2|TRBJ2-2
TGTGCCAGCAGCCCGGGGAGGGTACTGAACACCGGGGAGCTGTTTTTT
CASSPGRVLNTGELFF
>TRBV19|-|TRBD2|TRBJ2-5
TGTGCCAGTGCCCCCAGGTGGACTAGCGGGGGGGAGACCCAGTACTTC
CASAPRWTSGGETQYF
>TRBV4-3|-|TRBD1|TRBJ2-7
TGCGCCAGCAGCCAAGGGTACAGGGGCTACGAGCAGTACTTC
CASSQGYRGYEQYF
>TRBV27|-|-|TRBJ2-1
TGTGCCAGCAGTTTTACGGTCGCCTACAATGAGCAGTTCTTC
CASSFTVAYNEQFF
>TRBV2|-|TRBD1|TRBJ2-1
TGTGCCAGCAGTCGACAGGGCTACAATGAGCAGTTCTTC
CASSRQGYNEQFF
>TRBV15|-|-|TRBJ1-5
TGTGCCACCAGCAGCGGCGGGATCAATCAGCCCCAGCATTTT
CATSSGGINQPQHF
>TRBV12-1|-|-|TRBJ1-5
TGTGCCAGCAGCTTCCCCCGGAATCAGCCCCAGCATTTT
CASSFPRNQPQHF
>TRBV7-6|once|TRBD1|TRBJ2-7
TGTGCCAGCAGCTTAATGACAGGGTTTGGTGAGCAGTACTTC
CASSLMTGFGEQYF
>TRBV19|once|-|TRBJ2-1
TGTGCCAGTACCCGATCAGGAGGTAGCGTCGGTGAGCAGTTCTTC
CASTRSGGSVGEQFF
>TRBV7-3|-|TRBD1|TRBJ2-6
TGTGCCAGCAGCCTAACTCCAGGGGGAAGGTCTGGGGCCAACGTCCTGACTTTC
CASSLTPGGRSGANVLTF
>TRBV5-6|-|-|TRBJ1-1
TGTGCCAGCAGCTTGGGACAGCTACTTTCGAACACTGAAGCTTTCTTT
CASSLGQLLSNTEAFF
>TRBV5-1|-|TRBD2|TRBJ2-5
TGCGCCAGCAGCTTTAGCGGGGGAGAGACCCAGTACTTC
CASSFSGGETQYF
>TRBV5-1|-|TRBD1|TRBJ2-7
TGCGCCAGCAGCACCGGACAGGTCTCCTACGAGCAGTACTTC
CASSTGQVSYEQYF
>TRBV5-1|-|-|TRBJ1-4
TGCGCCAGCAGCTTGAGGGGAAAACTGTTTTTT
CASSLRGKLFF
>TRBV10-2|medium-sized|-|TRBJ1-5
TGCGCCAGCAGTGAGTCACCGGGTAATAGCAATCAGCCCCAGCATTTT
CASSESPGNSNQPQHF
>TRBV28|-|TRBD1|TRBJ2-7
TGTGCCAGCAGGTCATCAGGGGGCTCTTACTACGAGCAGTACTTC
CASRSSGGSYYEQYF
>TRBV10-3|medium-sized|-|TRBJ2-5
TGTGCCATCAGTGAGTCGACGACAGTCCTTCAAGAGACCCAGTACTTC
CAISESTTVLQETQYF
>TRBV9|-|TRBD1|TRBJ1-6
TGTGCCAGCAGCGTTAGGACAGGGGAAAATTCACCCCTCCACTTT
CASSVRTGENSPLHF
>TRBV19|-|-|TRBJ2-5
TGTGCCAGTAGTATGTCGCCGGGCCAAGAGACCCAGTACTTC
CASSMSPGQETQYF
>TRBV6-6|-|-|TRBJ2-1
TGTGCCAGCAGTTACTACAGGGACAATGAGCAGTTCTTC
CASSYYRDNEQFF
>TRBV29-1|-|-|TRBJ2-5
TGCAGCGTACCTACACACCAAGAGACCCAGTACTTC
CSVPTHQETQYF
>TRBV4-2|-|-|TRBJ2-7
TGTGCCAGCAGCCAAGATGAGGGAGCGGTACGGGAGCAGTACTTC
CASSQDEGAVREQYF
>TRBV28|once|-|TRBJ1-2
TGTGCCAGCAGTTTAGCGGGCCGAGGCTACACCTTC
CASSLAGRGYTF
>TRBV7-2|-|TRBD2|TRBJ2-1
TGTGCCAGCAGCTTCGGGGGGGACCCTTACAATGAGCAGTTCTTC
CASSFGGDPYNEQFF
>TRBV7-9|-|-|TRBJ1-2
TGTGCCAGCAGCTTAGCGGAAGCTCAGGGTTGGAATGGCTACACCTTC
CASSLAEAQGWNGYTF
>TRBV7-2|-|TRBD2|TRBJ2-5
TGTGCCAGCAGCCCGGGGGGGTTGGTCCAGTACTTC
CASSPGGLVQYF
>TRBV19|few|-|TRBJ1-5
TGTGCCAGTACTCCCGACACCGGTACTATTCAGCCCCAGCATTTT
CASTPDTGTIQPQHF
>TRBV7-9|-|-|TRBJ2-1
TGTGCCAGCAGCTGGGGGCCCAATGAGCAGTTCTTC
CASSWGPNEQFF
>TRBV5-4|-|TRBD1|TRBJ1-1
TGTGCCAGCAGCCCGACTCAGGGGGTCGGCACTGAAGCTTTCTTT
CASSPTQGVGTEAFF
>TRBV7-8|-|TRBD2|TRBJ2-5
TGTGCCAGCAGCGCAAGCGGGGGGAGCATTGTAAAGACCCAGTACTTC
CASSASGGSIVKTQYF
>TRBV10-3|few|-|TRBJ1-1
TGTGCCATCAGTGAGGCAGGCCTGAACACTGAAGCTTTCTTT
CAISEAGLNTEAFF
>TRBV29-1|-|-|TRBJ2-7
TGCAGCGTTCGGTGGGGGGACGAGCAGTACTTC
CSVRWGDEQYF
>TRBV28|few|-|TRBJ1-4
TGTGCCAGCAGCGCAACGACAGCAACTAATGAAAAACTGTTTTTT
CASSATTATNEKLFF
>TRBV19|-|-|TRBJ1-5
TGTGCCAGTAGTACTACTCTCAGGGCCCTCTCGCAGCCCCAGCATTTT
CASSTTLRALSQPQHF
>TRBV5-6|-|-|TRBJ1-4
TGTGCCAGCAGCCCCCAGGTTCGGCGAGAAAAACTGTTTTTT
CASSPQVRREKLFF
>TRBV11-3|-|-|TRBJ2-1
TGTGCCAGCAGCTTAGGGGGGGCCGGTGAGCAGTTCTTC
CASSLGGAGEQFF
>TRBV6-6|-|TRBD1|TRBJ2-7
TGTGCCAGCAGCCTACCGGGACAGGGTTACGAGCAGTACTTC
CASSLPGQGYEQYF
>TRBV25-1|-|-|TRBJ2-7
TGTGCCACCTATACGCAGGGGACCGGGGAGCAGTACTTC
CATYTQGTGEQYF
>TRBV4-1|-|-|TRBJ1-1
TGCGCCAGCAGCCAACGGAGTAACGATTTCGCTTTCTTT
CASSQRSNDFAFF
>TRBV27|-|-|TRBJ1-6
TGTGCCAGCAGTTTTGAGGGCCCTAGTCCCCTCCACTTT
CASSFEGPSPLHF
>TRBV7-9|-|TRBD1|TRBJ1-4
TGTGCCAGCAGCTTAACCGCCGGGACAGGGGATGAAAAACTGTTTTTT
CASSLTAGTGDEKLFF
>TRBV28|-|-|TRBJ1-1
TGTGCCACCTTGGGGGAGCTAAGGAACACTGAAGCTTTCTTT
CATLGELRNTEAFF